Each of the 10 T cell receptor beta chains below was sequenced from the same sample in a study of cytomegalovirus exposure and HLA in healthy donors. The PCR contained 60 Vbeta and 13 Jbeta primers. Method: immunoSEQ multiplex PCR; TCRdb's copy keeps in-frame clones and lacks some. The sample has 150,000 or so clones; approximately 69% are singletons. Source material: PBMCs. The receptors stem from a man aged 30 to 45 in good health and CMV-seronegative.

The genes are TRBV7-6 and TRBJ2-7, with 10 bases matching TRBD1. The trim removed 5 bases at V and 3 bases at J, leaving 4 bases unmatched. Germline loops: CDR1 SGHVS, CDR2 FNYEAQ. The CDR3 contains 14 residues. Here the CDR3 DNA reads TGTGCCAGCAGCGCCCGGGACAGGGGCTACGAGCAGTACTTC. The encoded protein is CASSARDRGYEQYF.

CDR3 nucleotide sequence: TGTGCCAGCAGACCAGGCAGGGAACCAACCGGGGAGCTGTTTTTT. Protein sequence: CASRPGREPTGELFF. The gene calls are TRBV14 and TRBJ2-2, with a weak D call TRBD1 (5 bases). Germline CDR1 SGHDN, CDR2 FVKESK. The CDR3 has 15 amino acids. V dropped 6 bases and J dropped 5 bases, with 16 bases sitting between them.

The CDR3 coding sequence is TGTGCCAGCAGCTTAGGGCAGGGGCGGAACTATGGCTACACCTTC. Amino acids: CASSLGQGRNYGYTF. V and J are TRBV13 and TRBJ1-2; tentative D call: TRBD1 (6 bases). Per the germline V gene, CDR1 is PRHDT and CDR2 is FYEKMQ (reference sequence). V lost 0 bases, J lost 2 bases, and 10 bases lay in between. The CDR3 is 15 residues long.

V gene TRBV29-1 combines with J gene TRBJ2-1, with D perhaps TRBD1 (5 bases). Trimming shortened V by 1 base and J by 4 bases, and 8 bases separated the two germline ends. Per the germline V gene, CDR1 is SQVTM and CDR2 is ANQGSEA. The length of the CDR3 is 13 residues. The CDR3, as DNA: TGCAGCGTTGAAGTGCGGACATACAATGAGCAGTTCTTC. Protein product: CSVEVRTYNEQFF.

The CDR3 DNA is TGTGCCAGTAGGGGACAGGCAGGGTACGAGCAGTACTTC. It yields the protein CASRGQAGYEQYF. The V call is TRBV19, the J call TRBJ2-7; 8 bases are a match to TRBD1. With V trimmed by 6 bases and J by 4 bases, 5 bases remained unmatched. Germline V gene sequence: CDR1 LNHDA, CDR2 SQIVND (reference sequence). CDR3 length: 13 amino acids.

J is TRBJ1-2 and V is TRBV29-1; 7 bases agree with TRBD1. This CDR3 contains 12 residues. The J segment lost 10 bases and the V segment lost 4 bases, leaving 9 bases of the junction unmatched. Germline V gene sequence: CDR1 SQVTM, CDR2 ANQGSEA. For the CDR3, the DNA is TGCAGCGTTGTATCCCGGGACAGCACCTACACCTTC. Protein product: CSVVSRDSTYTF.

This clone was detected once. The rearrangement uses TRBV18 and TRBJ2-7; D not certain. The germline CDR1 and CDR2 sequences are KGHSH and LQKENI. This CDR3 region has 13 residues. V lost 6 bases to trimming and J lost 5 bases, with 14 bases between them. The CDR3 is CASSRREIDEQYF. DNA of the CDR3: TGTGCCAGCTCGCGCCGCGAAATCGACGAGCAGTACTTC.

The chain joins TRBV6-6 to TRBJ2-3; 11 nucleotides match TRBD2. V lost 2 bases, J lost 5 bases, and 6 bases stayed unmatched. CDR3 length equals 16 residues. Germline-derived CDR1 and CDR2 are MNHNY and SVGAGI (reference sequence). This CDR3 reads CASSYGTSGVLDTQYF. The CDR3 nucleotides read TGTGCCAGCAGTTACGGGACTAGCGGAGTTTTAGATACGCAGTATTTT.

The rearrangement joins TRBV28 to TRBJ1-1; D gene unclear. Germline V lookup: CDR1 MDHEN, CDR2 SYDVKM. V gave up 2 bases and J gave up 5 bases, with 15 bases separating them. CDR3 size: 15 residues. The CDR3 is CASSLGRLRGTEAFF. The CDR3 DNA sequence: TGTGCCAGCAGTTTAGGACGTCTCCGAGGGACTGAAGCTTTCTTT.

The chain recombines TRBV5-1 with TRBJ2-3, with no clear D. The length of the CDR3 is 15 residues. CDR1 and CDR2 (germline): SGHRS, YFSETQ. V dropped 2 bases and J dropped 0 bases, with 10 bases sitting between them. Here the CDR3 DNA reads TGCGCCAGCAGCTTCGTTCTAGGTAGCACAGATACGCAGTATTTT. Translated: CASSFVLGSTDTQYF.